The next 30 T cell receptor beta chains were all read from a single sample in a study of shared clonotypes between healthy human individuals. Profiled with immunoSEQ multiplex PCR; TCRdb holds only in-frame clones, not every one. The sample lists some 500,000 clones, about 96% occurring once. The sequenced sample consisted of naive CD4+ T cells sorted from blood. Stated subset: CD45RA+ positively selected. The receptors were gathered from a woman in her twenties or thirties in good health.

The rearrangement joins TRBV15 to TRBJ1-2; no definite D call. There are 12 residues in the CDR3. CDR1 LNHNV and CDR2 YYDKDF come from the germline V gene (reference sequence). V shed 1 base and J shed 8 bases, with 8 bases lying between them. The CDR3 sequence: CATSRADGGYTF. CDR3 nucleotide sequence: TGTGCCACCAGCAGAGCGGACGGGGGCTACACCTTC.

The CDR3 bases are TGTGCCAGCCCTGCGCAGTACGAGCAGTACTTC. Encoded protein: CASPAQYEQYF. This rearrangement joins TRBV27 to TRBJ2-7; D remains unclear. The CDR3 has 11 residues. The V gene's germline CDR1 is MNHEY and CDR2 SMNVEV (reference sequence). V lost 8 bases and J lost 4, with 9 bases in between.

The chain uses TRBV25-1 and TRBJ2-5, with D unresolved. The CDR3 is 14 residues long. V dropped 2 bases and J dropped 0 bases, with 7 bases sitting between them. The germline CDR1 and CDR2 sequences are MGHDK and SYGVNS. DNA for the CDR3: TGTGCCAGCAGTGAAGTCAGAGACCAAGAGACCCAGTACTTC. Encoded protein: CASSEVRDQETQYF. Drawing the rest from reference TRBV25-1 and TRBJ2-5, the complete variable domain is EADIYQTPRYLVIGTGKKITLECSQTMGHDKMYWYQQDPGMELHLIHYSYGVNSTEKGDLSSESTVSRIRTEHFPLTLESARPSHTSQYLCASSEVRDQETQYFGPGTRLLVL.

The chain has TRBV28 and TRBJ1-2; 9 bases are shared with TRBD1. Germline CDR1 reads MDHEN; CDR2 reads SYDVKM. This CDR3 has 16 amino acids. V shed 5 bases, J shed 10 bases, and the junction held 17 bases outside the gene matches. The CDR3 sequence is CASSLHTGQGGFDYTF. DNA for the CDR3: TGTGCCAGCAGTCTACACACGGGACAGGGTGGATTTGACTACACCTTC.

The chain recombines TRBV28 with TRBJ1-2; D possibly corresponds to TRBD1 (5 bases). The germline V and J ends were trimmed by 8 bases and 4 bases, with 17 bases remaining between them. Germline lookup yields CDR1 MDHEN and CDR2 SYDVKM. CDR3 length: 14 amino acids. The DNA for the CDR3 is TGTGCCAGCTCAAAGGGAGGGGTTCTCTATGGCTACACCTTC. Translation: CASSKGGVLYGYTF.

V and J are TRBV27 and TRBJ2-7; no clear D. V lost 6 bases and J 4 bases, leaving 13 bases between the germline ends. The CDR3 runs to 13 residues. Germline CDR1 reads MNHEY; CDR2 reads SMNVEV (reference sequence). CDR3 loop: CASRTDRFYEQYF. As DNA, the CDR3 is TGTGCCAGCAGGACGGACCGGTTTTACGAGCAGTACTTC.

This chain joins TRBV7-8 and TRBJ2-5; the D is unclear. Trimming removed 3 bases at V and 3 bases at J, with 20 bases between. CDR3 size: 17 residues. Per the germline V gene, CDR1 is SGHVS and CDR2 is FQNEAQ. The CDR3 reads CASSFSESDWRKETQYF. CDR3 bases: TGTGCCAGCAGCTTCTCGGAATCTGACTGGCGGAAAGAGACCCAGTACTTC.

V usage is TRBV7-8 and J usage is TRBJ2-6; D is uncertain. Germline loops: CDR1 SGHVS, CDR2 FQNEAQ. The CDR3 runs to 15 residues. V was pared by 7 bases and J by 1 base, with 11 bases between. This CDR3 is CASTQVRSGANVLTF. The CDR3 DNA reads TGTGCCAGCACCCAAGTCCGGTCTGGGGCCAACGTCCTGACTTTC.

The rearrangement links TRBV1 to TRBJ2-7. TRBV1 is flagged as a pseudogene. The CDR3 is 18 amino acids. CDR3 sequence (DNA): TGCACCAGCAGCCAAGAGGGGATCGCGGAACAAGCCGTCTACGAGCAGTACTTC. Its protein is CTSSQEGIAEQAVYEQYF.

The chain has TRBV5-1 and TRBJ2-2; TRBD1 matches at 9 bases. The germline V gene has CDR1 SGHRS and CDR2 YFSETQ. This CDR3 comprises 15 residues. The V segment lost 4 bases and the J segment 4 bases; nucleotides outside the gene matches: 5. CDR3 in amino acids: CASSAGQGSTGELFF. The CDR3 nucleotides read TGCGCCAGCAGCGCGGGACAGGGATCCACCGGGGAGCTGTTTTTT.

The genes are TRBV27 and TRBJ2-7, with 11 bases matching TRBD2. V gave up 4 bases and J gave up 2 bases; unmatched junction bases: 7. Germline V gene sequence: CDR1 MNHEY, CDR2 SMNVEV (reference sequence). This CDR3 spans 16 amino acids. CDR3 region: CASSSRTSGFTYEQYF. In DNA form, the CDR3 reads TGTGCCAGCAGTTCGCGGACTAGCGGGTTTACCTACGAGCAGTACTTC.

The chain uses TRBV27 and TRBJ2-5; D is possibly TRBD2 (5 bases). This CDR3 has 13 residues. The germline V gene has CDR1 MNHEY and CDR2 SMNVEV (reference sequence). Trimming took 6 bases from V and 5 from J, leaving 13 bases between them. The chain's CDR3 is CASSRTQRETQYF. The CDR3 DNA follows: TGTGCCAGCAGCCGGACGCAGCGGGAGACCCAGTACTTC.

V is TRBV28 and J is TRBJ2-7; 9 bases are shared with TRBD2. Germline trimming cut 3 bases from V and 6 bases from J; bases unmatched to any gene: 18. CDR1 MDHEN and CDR2 SYDVKM come from the germline V gene. CDR3 length equals 18 residues. CDR3 sequence (DNA): TGTGCCAGCAGTTTCCCCAATGGGCGACGGGGACTAGCTGGCGAGCAGTACTTC. Residues: CASSFPNGRRGLAGEQYF.

The chain employs TRBV28 and TRBJ2-3, with TRBD2 matching over 11 bases. Germline CDR1 is MDHEN and CDR2 is SYDVKM. This CDR3 region has 15 residues. Trimming cost V 1 base and J 5 bases; bases outside gene matches: 2. The CDR3 DNA reads TGTGCCAGCAGTTTATTAGCGGGAGGGGTAGATACGCAGTATTTT. Translated: CASSLLAGGVDTQYF.

This chain uses TRBV14 with TRBJ2-7; maybe TRBD2 (6 bases). Germline assignment: CDR1 SGHDN and CDR2 FVKESK. The CDR3 is 14 residues long. Trimming pared 0 bases from V and 12 bases from J, leaving 18 bases between. The CDR3 here is CASSQDNGGMIRYF. For the CDR3, the DNA is TGTGCCAGCAGCCAAGATAACGGCGGGATGATTAGGTACTTC.

The chain's CDR3 is CASGDSALTEAFF. In nucleotides, the CDR3 is TGTGCCAGCGGGGACAGCGCCCTCACTGAAGCTTTCTTT. The V and J genes are TRBV7-2 and TRBJ1-1, with 7 bases aligning to TRBD1. Per germline, CDR1 SGHTA and CDR2 FQGNSA. The CDR3 has 13 residues. The V segment lost 8 bases and the J segment 4 bases; nucleotides outside the gene matches: 7.

The V gene is TRBV6-1, the J gene TRBJ1-4; D not resolved. CDR1 is MNHNS, CDR2 SASEGT, per germline. V lost 7 bases, J lost 0 bases, and 6 bases lay in between. The CDR3 totals 13 residues. Here the CDR3 DNA reads TGTGCCAGCAACGAAGCAACTAATGAAAAACTGTTTTTT. It encodes CASNEATNEKLFF.

V gene TRBV9 combines with J gene TRBJ2-3; 8 bases are shared with TRBD1. Germline V gene sequence: CDR1 SGDLS, CDR2 YYNGEE. The CDR3 consists of 18 residues. V gave up 0 bases and J gave up 2 bases; unmatched junction bases: 11. The CDR3 loop reads CASSVESPDRVYTDTQYF. CDR3 sequence (DNA): TGTGCCAGCAGCGTAGAGTCGCCGGACAGGGTGTACACAGATACGCAGTATTTT.

This clone was picked up a small number of times. The chain uses TRBV19 and TRBJ1-2; the match to TRBD1 covers 8 bases. V lost 4 bases and J lost 7; bases outside the gene matches: 11. This CDR3 spans 15 amino acids. In germline, CDR1 is LNHDA, CDR2 SQIVND (reference sequence). CDR3 loop: CASSTGQGMESGYTF. Here the CDR3 DNA reads TGTGCCAGTAGTACCGGACAGGGTATGGAAAGTGGCTACACCTTC.

J is TRBJ2-1 and V is TRBV4-2; 7 bases agree with TRBD2. The CDR3 has 14 residues. V gave up 0 bases and J gave up 6 bases; unmatched junction bases: 2. Per the germline V gene, CDR1 is LGHNA and CDR2 is YNFKEQ. The DNA for the CDR3 is TGTGCCAGCAGCCAAGATTGGACTAGCAATGAGCAGTTCTTC. The encoded protein is CASSQDWTSNEQFF.

The chain has TRBV27 and TRBJ2-2, with D unclear. Germline values: CDR1 MNHEY, CDR2 SMNVEV (reference sequence). Trimming shortened V by 3 bases and J by 3 bases, and 5 bases separated the two germline ends. CDR3 length: 13 residues. Written as DNA, the CDR3 is TGTGCCAGCAGTTTTAGTTACACCGGGGAGCTGTTTTTT. Translated, it gives CASSFSYTGELFF.

This rearrangement joins TRBV4-1 to TRBJ2-2; tentative D call: TRBD2 (6 bases). Germline V lookup: CDR1 MGHRA, CDR2 YSYEKL. The CDR3 is 16 residues long. The V and J ends lost 1 base and 6 bases respectively, with 15 bases between them. CDR3 sequence: CASSQVYGGPSGELFF. As DNA, the CDR3 is TGCGCCAGCAGCCAAGTTTACGGGGGTCCTTCCGGGGAGCTGTTTTTT.

This clone was counted once. The V and J genes are TRBV5-1 and TRBJ2-5; D tentatively reads TRBD1 or TRBD2 (7 bases each). The germline V gene has CDR1 SGHRS and CDR2 YFSETQ. The V end was cut by 5 bases, the J end by 11 bases, with 19 bases between. This CDR3 has 13 residues. The CDR3 spells CASRREGAREQYF. The CDR3 bases are TGCGCCAGCAGGAGGGAGGGGGCAAGGGAGCAGTACTTC.

J is TRBJ2-5 and V is TRBV6-1; 8 nucleotides agree with TRBD2. This CDR3 spans 17 amino acids. After removal of 1 base from V and 5 bases from J, the junction contained 12 bases not matched to a gene. Germline CDR1 MNHNS, CDR2 SASEGT. CDR3 amino acids: CASSEVTTGGPGETQYF. DNA for the CDR3: TGTGCCAGCAGTGAAGTGACTACGGGAGGGCCGGGGGAGACCCAGTACTTC.

The gene calls are TRBV5-1 and TRBJ1-3, with D hard to call. The CDR3 sequence is 15 residues long. CDR1 is SGHRS, CDR2 YFSETQ, per germline. Trimming took off 0 bases at V and 0 bases at J, with 7 bases between the two ends. The CDR3 DNA sequence: TGCGCCAGCAGCTTGGAGTATCCCTCTGGAAACACCATATATTTT. Residues: CASSLEYPSGNTIYF. Using reference TRBV5-1 and TRBJ1-3 for the parts outside the CDR3, the full variable domain is KAGVTQTPRYLIKTRGQQVTLSCSPISGHRSVSWYQQTPGQGLQFLFEYFSETQRNKGNFPGRFSGRQFSNSRSEMNVSTLELGDSALYLCASSLEYPSGNTIYFGEGSWLTVV.

The chain carries TRBV5-1 and TRBJ1-1; D call uncertain. Germline loops: CDR1 SGHRS, CDR2 YFSETQ. Trimming stripped 4 bases from V and 1 base from J, with 11 bases between. This CDR3 is 14 amino acids long. The CDR3 DNA is TGCGCCAGCAGCCTTCTTATGGGGAACACTGAAGCTTTCTTT. Protein: CASSLLMGNTEAFF. Full variable domain (missing parts from reference TRBV5-1 and TRBJ1-1): KAGVTQTPRYLIKTRGQQVTLSCSPISGHRSVSWYQQTPGQGLQFLFEYFSETQRNKGNFPGRFSGRQFSNSRSEMNVSTLELGDSALYLCASSLLMGNTEAFFGQGTRLTVV.

V usage is TRBV7-3 and J usage is TRBJ2-7, with D perhaps being TRBD1 or TRBD2 (5 bases each). The CDR3 is made up of 14 amino acids. Deletions cut 5 bases from V and 2 bases from J, with 13 bases between. The germline gives CDR1 SGHTA, CDR2 FQGTGA. CDR3 amino acids: CASSRAGGPYEQYF. CDR3 nucleotide sequence: TGTGCCAGCAGCCGGGCTGGGGGTCCCTACGAGCAGTACTTC.

The chain joins TRBV7-9 to TRBJ2-3; D may be TRBD1 or TRBD2 (7 bases each). The CDR3 is made up of 13 amino acids. With 8 bases removed from V and 5 bases from J, the gap between germline ends came to 14 bases. CDR1 and CDR2 from the germline V gene are SEHNR and FQNEAQ (reference sequence). This chain's CDR3 is CASGLRGGDTQYF. The CDR3 region has the DNA TGTGCCAGCGGGCTCAGGGGGGGAGATACGCAGTATTTT.

This clone was seen only once. The chain employs TRBV20-1 and TRBJ1-5; no reliable D call. This CDR3 spans 9 amino acids. The ends were cut back, 6 bases at V and 12 bases at J, with 9 bases in the middle. Looked up from germline, CDR1 is DFQATT and CDR2 is SNEGSKA (reference sequence). CDR3 coding DNA: TGCAGTGCGGAGTACTACCAGCATTTT. This translates into CSAEYYQHF.

J is TRBJ1-5 and V is TRBV7-2; perhaps TRBD1 as D (5 bases). This CDR3 has 14 amino acids. CDR1 is SGHTA and CDR2 is FQGNSA in the germline V gene. V lost 5 bases and J lost 0, with 8 bases in between. CDR3 residues: CASSARVSNQPQHF. CDR3 bases: TGTGCCAGCAGCGCCAGGGTTAGCAATCAGCCCCAGCATTTT.